This T cell receptor (beta chain) emerged from a study of cytomegalovirus exposure and HLA in healthy donors. With respect to this clone: Its matching antigen is unknown.

CDR3 size: 14 residues. The V and J ends lost 1 base and 8 bases respectively, with 12 bases between them. Germline V gene lookup returns CDR1 SGHVS and CDR2 FNYEAQ. The study ran its PCR with 60 Vbeta and 13 Jbeta primers. Clones were sequenced by immunoSEQ multiplex PCR, and TCRdb holds only the in-frame ones, with some missing. The repertoire holds 90,000 to 110,000 clones, with around 80% as singletons. Study-wide findings and caveats: Later analysis found that TCR beta chains associated with HLA were more clonally expanded than other, equally common chains.

This chain links TRBV7-6 with TRBJ2-1; D is unresolved. The TCR comes from a male donor in good health and CMV-seronegative. Material: PBMCs. DNA for the CDR3: TGTGCCAGCAGCTTAGTTGTTAGCTCCGATGAGCAGTTCTTC. Translation gives CASSLVVSSDEQFF.